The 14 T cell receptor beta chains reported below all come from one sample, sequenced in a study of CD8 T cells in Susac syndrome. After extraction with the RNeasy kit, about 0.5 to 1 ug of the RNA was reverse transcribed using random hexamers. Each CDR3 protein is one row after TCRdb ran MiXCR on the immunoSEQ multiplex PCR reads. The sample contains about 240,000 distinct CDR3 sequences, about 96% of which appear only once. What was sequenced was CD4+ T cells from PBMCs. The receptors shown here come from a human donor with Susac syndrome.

CDR3 region: CSARRTGEGYTF. CDR3 DNA: TGCAGTGCTAGGAGGACAGGGGAAGGCTACACCTTC. J is TRBJ1-2 and V is TRBV20-1, with 9 bases fitting TRBD1. This CDR3 has 12 amino acids. Unmatched junction bases numbered 4, after V lost 3 bases and J lost 8 bases. In germline, CDR1 is DFQATT, CDR2 SNEGSKA (reference sequence).

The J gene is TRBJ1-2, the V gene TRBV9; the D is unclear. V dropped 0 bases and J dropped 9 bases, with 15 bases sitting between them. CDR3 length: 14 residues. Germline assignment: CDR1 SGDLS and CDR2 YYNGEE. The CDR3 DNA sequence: TGTGCCAGCAGCGTAGGGAGTGCGGTGGATCGCTACACCTTC. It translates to CASSVGSAVDRYTF.

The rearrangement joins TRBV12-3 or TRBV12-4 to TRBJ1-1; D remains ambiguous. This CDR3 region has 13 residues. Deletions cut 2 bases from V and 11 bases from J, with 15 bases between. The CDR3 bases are TGTGCCAGCAGTTTAATGGGAAAAACGGGGGCTTTCTTT. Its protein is CASSLMGKTGAFF.

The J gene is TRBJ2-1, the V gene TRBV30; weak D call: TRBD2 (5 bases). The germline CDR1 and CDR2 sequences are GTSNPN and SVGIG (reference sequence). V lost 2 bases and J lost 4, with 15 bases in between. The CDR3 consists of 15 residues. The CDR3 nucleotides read TGTGCCTGGAGTAGAAGGACGGGAAAGTACAATGAGCAGTTCTTC. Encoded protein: CAWSRRTGKYNEQFF.

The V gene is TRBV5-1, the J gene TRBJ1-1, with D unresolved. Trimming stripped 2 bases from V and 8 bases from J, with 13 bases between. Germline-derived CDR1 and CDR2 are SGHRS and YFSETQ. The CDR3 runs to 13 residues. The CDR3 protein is CASSFGYGTEAFF. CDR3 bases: TGCGCCAGCAGCTTTGGGTACGGAACGGAAGCTTTCTTT. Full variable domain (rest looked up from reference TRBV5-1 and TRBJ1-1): KAGVTQTPRYLIKTRGQQVTLSCSPISGHRSVSWYQQTPGQGLQFLFEYFSETQRNKGNFPGRFSGRQFSNSRSEMNVSTLELGDSALYLCASSFGYGTEAFFGQGTRLTVV.

CDR3 DNA: TGTGCCAGCAACCCAGGCCGTGGGTCTAGAAAGCAAAGCCTCGGTTCCTACGAGCAGTACTTC. As protein: CASNPGRGSRKQSLGSYEQYF. The V gene is TRBV11-2, the J gene TRBJ2-7, with D uncertain. The germline gives CDR1 SGHAT, CDR2 FQNNGV. V gave up 7 bases and J gave up 1 base, with 35 bases separating them. This CDR3 has 21 amino acids.

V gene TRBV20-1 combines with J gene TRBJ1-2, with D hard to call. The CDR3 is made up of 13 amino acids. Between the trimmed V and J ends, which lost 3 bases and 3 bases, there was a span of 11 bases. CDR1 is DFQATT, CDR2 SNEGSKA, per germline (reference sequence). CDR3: CSARNQPHYGYTF. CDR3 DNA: TGCAGTGCTAGGAATCAGCCGCACTATGGCTACACCTTC.

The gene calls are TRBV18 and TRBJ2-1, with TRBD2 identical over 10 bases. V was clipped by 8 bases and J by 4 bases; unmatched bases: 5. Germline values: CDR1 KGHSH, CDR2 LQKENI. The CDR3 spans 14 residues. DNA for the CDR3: TGTGCCAGCCTACCAGCGGGAGGGTACAATGAGCAGTTCTTC. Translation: CASLPAGGYNEQFF.

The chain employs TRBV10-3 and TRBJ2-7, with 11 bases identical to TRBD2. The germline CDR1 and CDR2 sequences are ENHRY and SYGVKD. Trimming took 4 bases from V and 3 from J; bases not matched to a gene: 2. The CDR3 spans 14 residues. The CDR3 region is CAISGGTSGYEQYF. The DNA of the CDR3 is TGTGCCATCAGTGGAGGGACTAGCGGCTACGAGCAGTACTTC.

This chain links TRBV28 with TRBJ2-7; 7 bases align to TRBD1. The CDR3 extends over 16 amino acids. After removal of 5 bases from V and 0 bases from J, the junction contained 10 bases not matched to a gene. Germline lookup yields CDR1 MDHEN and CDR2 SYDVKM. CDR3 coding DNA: TGTGCCAGCAGTAAACTCACCGGGACAGCCTCCTACGAGCAGTACTTC. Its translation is CASSKLTGTASYEQYF.

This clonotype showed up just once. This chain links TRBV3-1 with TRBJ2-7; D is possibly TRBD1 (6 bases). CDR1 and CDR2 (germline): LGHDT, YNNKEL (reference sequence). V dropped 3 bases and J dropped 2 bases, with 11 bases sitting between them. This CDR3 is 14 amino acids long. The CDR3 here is CASSQRSGAYEQYF. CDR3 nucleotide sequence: TGTGCCAGCAGCCAGCGATCAGGGGCCTACGAGCAGTACTTC.

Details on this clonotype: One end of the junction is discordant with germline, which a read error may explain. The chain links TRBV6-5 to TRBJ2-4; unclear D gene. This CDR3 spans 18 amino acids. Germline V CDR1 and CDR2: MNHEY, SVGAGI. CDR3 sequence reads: CASSYSPGNLHPKSIQYF. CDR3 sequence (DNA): TGTGCCAGCAGTTACTCGCCTGGGAATCTCCATCCGAAAAGCATTCAGTACTTC.

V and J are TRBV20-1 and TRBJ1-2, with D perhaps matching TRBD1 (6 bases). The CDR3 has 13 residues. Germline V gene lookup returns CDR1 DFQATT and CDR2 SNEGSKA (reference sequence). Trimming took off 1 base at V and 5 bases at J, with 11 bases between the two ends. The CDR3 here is CSARGMDRYGYTF. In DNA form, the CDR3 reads TGCAGTGCTAGAGGTATGGACAGATATGGCTACACCTTC.

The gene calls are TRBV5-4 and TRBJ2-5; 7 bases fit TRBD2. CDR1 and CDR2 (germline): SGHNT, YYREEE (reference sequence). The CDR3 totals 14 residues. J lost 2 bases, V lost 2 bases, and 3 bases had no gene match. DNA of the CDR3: TGTGCCAGCAGCTTTGGACTAGATCAAGAGACCCAGTACTTC. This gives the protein CASSFGLDQETQYF. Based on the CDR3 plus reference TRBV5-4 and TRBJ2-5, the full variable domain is ETGVTQSPTHLIKTRGQQVTLRCSSQSGHNTVSWYQQALGQGPQFIFQYYREEENGRGNFPPRFSGLQFPNYSSELNVNALELDDSALYLCASSFGLDQETQYFGPGTRLLVL.